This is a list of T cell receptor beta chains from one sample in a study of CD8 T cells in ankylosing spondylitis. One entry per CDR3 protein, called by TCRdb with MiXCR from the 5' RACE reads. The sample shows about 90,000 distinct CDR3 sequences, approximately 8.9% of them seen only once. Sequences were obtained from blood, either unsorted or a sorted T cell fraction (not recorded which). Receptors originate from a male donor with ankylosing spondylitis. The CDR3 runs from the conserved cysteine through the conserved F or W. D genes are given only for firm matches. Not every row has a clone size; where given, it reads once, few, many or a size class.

CDR3: CASSLLGQETQYF; DNA: TGTGCCAGCAGTTTATTGGGGCAAGAGACCCAGTACTTC; J: TRBJ2-5; D: .; size: many; V: TRBV27
CDR3: CASSPRGRTDTQYF; DNA: TGTGCCAGCAGCCCCCGGGGTCGAACAGATACGCAGTATTTT; J: TRBJ2-3; D: .; size: .; V: TRBV11-2
CDR3: CASSWGQGALSSYNEQFF; DNA: TGTGCCAGCAGTTGGGGACAGGGGGCCCTGAGCTCCTACAATGAGCAGTTCTTC; J: TRBJ2-1; D: TRBD1; size: .; V: TRBV2
CDR3: CASRDGVDTQYF; DNA: TGTGCCAGCAGAGACGGGGTAGATACGCAGTATTTT; J: TRBJ2-3; D: .; size: many; V: TRBV12-3/TRBV12-4
CDR3: CATSDPRDSYNEQFF; DNA: TGTGCCACCAGTGACCCCCGGGACAGTTACAATGAGCAGTTCTTC; J: TRBJ2-1; D: TRBD1; size: .; V: TRBV24-1
CDR3: CSVRDFTADEQFF; DNA: TGCAGCGTCAGGGATTTTACTGCGGATGAGCAGTTCTTC; J: TRBJ2-1; D: .; size: many; V: TRBV29-1
CDR3: CASSPRTSFNTGELFF; DNA: TGTGCCAGCTCACCGAGGACCTCCTTCAACACCGGGGAGCTGTTTTTT; J: TRBJ2-2; D: .; size: .; V: TRBV18
CDR3: CAVSPGQGNNEQFF; DNA: TGTGCCGTAAGTCCGGGACAGGGTAACAATGAGCAGTTCTTC; J: TRBJ2-1; D: TRBD1; size: many; V: TRBV13
CDR3: CASSLFPGMNTEAFF; DNA: TGCGCCAGCAGCTTGTTCCCGGGTATGAACACTGAAGCTTTCTTT; J: TRBJ1-1; D: .; size: .; V: TRBV5-1
CDR3: CASSARGFELYANYGYTF; DNA: TGTGCCAGCAGTGCCAGGGGGTTCGAACTCTATGCTAACTATGGCTACACCTTC; J: TRBJ1-2; D: TRBD1; size: few; V: TRBV6-1
CDR3: CAISDPLEALSNYGYTF; DNA: TGTGCCATCAGTGACCCGCTGGAAGCCCTCTCTAACTATGGCTACACCTTC; J: TRBJ1-2; D: .; size: few; V: TRBV10-3
CDR3: CASSLGFQGHEQYF; DNA: TGTGCCAGCAGCTTAGGGTTTCAGGGTCACGAGCAGTACTTC; J: TRBJ2-7; D: .; size: .; V: TRBV13